The 15 T cell receptor beta chains given below trace back to one sample, sequenced in a study of Ad26.COV2.S vaccination and SARS-CoV-2 variants. Treatment denoted: some 20 received Ad26.COV2.S at low or high dose, single or two shots; roughly five received placebo; per-sample allocation not given. Specimen acquisition occurred on day 63 following the initial vaccine or placebo injection. Libraries were prepared by immunoSEQ multiplex PCR; TCRdb keeps only in-frame clonotypes and omits some of them. The sample includes about 680,000 clones, 89% of them seen just once. This specimen consisted of peripheral blood, obtained in a trial of Ad26.COV2.S vaccine versus placebo. These receptors all stem from a person aged 18 to 65 who received the Ad26.COV2.S COVID-19 vaccine or a placebo.

The rearrangement joins TRBV9 to TRBJ1-3, with D hard to call. V was shortened by 4 bases and J by 0 bases, with 14 bases between the two germline ends. The germline gives CDR1 SGDLS, CDR2 YYNGEE. The CDR3 has 16 amino acids. The CDR3 protein is CASSPSSRSSGNTIYF. The CDR3 coding sequence is TGTGCCAGCAGCCCCAGCAGCCGCAGCTCTGGAAACACCATATATTTT.

V gene TRBV30 combines with J gene TRBJ1-3, with D unclear. V was clipped by 0 bases and J by 0 bases, with 9 bases between them. The CDR3 covers 15 residues. Germline assignment: CDR1 GTSNPN and CDR2 SVGIG (reference sequence). DNA for the CDR3: TGTGCCTGGAGTGTTCGACACTCCTCTGGAAACACCATATATTTT. It specifies CAWSVRHSSGNTIYF.

The rearrangement joins TRBV29-1 to TRBJ2-1, with a tentative D call TRBD1 (8 bases). V gave up 7 bases and J gave up 5 bases, with 15 bases separating them. CDR3 length: 13 amino acids. CDR1 SQVTM and CDR2 ANQGSEA come from the germline V gene. The CDR3 nucleotides are TGCAGCGCCTACAGGGGGGGGAACAATGAGCAGTTCTTC. It encodes CSAYRGGNNEQFF.

The V gene is TRBV21-1, the J gene TRBJ1-5; the table gives TRBD1 as D, unverified against the DNA. TRBV21-1 is a pseudogene. There are 17 residues in the CDR3. DNA of the CDR3: TGTGCCAGCAGCAAAGAATCTTGGGGGCAGGCTCAACAGCCCCAGCATTTT. Its translation is CASSKESWGQAQQPQHF.

The chain has TRBV11-2 and TRBJ2-3; weak D call: TRBD2 (7 bases). In germline, CDR1 is SGHAT, CDR2 FQNNGV. The length of the CDR3 is 16 residues. V was clipped by 1 base and J by 2 bases, with 13 bases between them. CDR3 coding DNA: TGTGCCAGCAGCTTAGTGGGGGCGGGAGCCACAGATACGCAGTATTTT. Translation: CASSLVGAGATDTQYF.

The chain combines TRBV19 with TRBJ2-1; 11 bases align to TRBD2. Germline V gives CDR1 LNHDA, CDR2 SQIVND (reference sequence). Unmatched junction bases numbered 7, after V lost 5 bases and J lost 4 bases. The length of the CDR3 is 16 residues. CDR3 sequence: CASSAETSGDYNEQFF. CDR3 in DNA: TGTGCCAGTAGTGCTGAGACTAGCGGGGATTACAATGAGCAGTTCTTC.

The chain employs TRBV5-4 and TRBJ2-3; 12 bases are shared with TRBD2. In germline, CDR1 is SGHNT, CDR2 YYREEE (reference sequence). The junction had 10 bases not matched to a gene; V was cut back by 3 bases and J by 8 bases. The CDR3 covers 16 residues. For the CDR3, the DNA is TGTGCCAGCAGCTCGCCTAGCGGGGGGGAACTTGGTACGCAGTATTTT. It codes for CASSSPSGGELGTQYF.

The V call is TRBV2, the J call TRBJ2-5; possibly TRBD2 for D (5 bases). There are 15 residues in the CDR3. CDR1 and CDR2 from the germline V gene are SNHLY and FYNNEI. With 1 base removed from V and 5 bases from J, the gap between germline ends came to 14 bases. The CDR3 loop is CASSEGPGMGETQYF. The CDR3 DNA reads TGTGCCAGCAGTGAAGGGCCGGGGATGGGGGAGACCCAGTACTTC.

The chain recombines TRBV6-2 or TRBV6-3 with TRBJ1-5; unclear D gene. V was pared by 4 bases and J by 7 bases, with 14 bases between. The CDR3 spans 14 residues. In germline, CDR1 is MNHEY, CDR2 SVGEGT. Here the CDR3 reads CASSSVWRRQPQHF. In DNA, the CDR3 is TGTGCCAGCAGTTCAGTGTGGCGGCGGCAGCCCCAGCATTTT.

The genes are TRBV5-6 and TRBJ2-1; 11 bases agree with TRBD2. Germline V gene lookup returns CDR1 SGHDT and CDR2 YYEEEE. This CDR3 contains 14 residues. The trim removed 3 bases at V and 5 bases at J, leaving 1 base unmatched. The chain's CDR3 is CASSSGLADNEQFF. The CDR3 DNA sequence: TGTGCCAGCAGCTCGGGACTAGCGGACAATGAGCAGTTCTTC.

This chain connects TRBV7-9 to TRBJ2-2; a possible D gene is TRBD1 (5 bases). Germline-derived CDR1 and CDR2 are SEHNR and FQNEAQ (reference sequence). This CDR3 is 14 amino acids long. V dropped 6 bases and J dropped 5 bases, with 13 bases sitting between them. As DNA, the CDR3 is TGTGCCAGCAGGAACCCCAGGGTAACCGGGGAGCTGTTTTTT. Translated, it gives CASRNPRVTGELFF. The full variable domain, its missing parts supplied by reference TRBV7-9 and TRBJ2-2, is DTGVSQNPRHKITKRGQNVTFRCDPISEHNRLYWYRQTLGQGPEFLTYFQNEAQLEKSRLLSDRFSAERPKGSFSTLEIQRTEQGDSAMYLCASRNPRVTGELFFGEGSRLTVL.

This chain connects TRBV7-6 to TRBJ2-3, with D uncertain. This CDR3 is 14 amino acids long. V lost 1 base and J 7 bases, leaving 12 bases between the germline ends. Germline lookup yields CDR1 SGHVS and CDR2 FNYEAQ. The DNA for the CDR3 is TGTGCCAGCAGCTTAGTGGGCACAACAAATACGCAGTATTTT. This gives the protein CASSLVGTTNTQYF. The entire variable domain, with the rest obtained from reference TRBV7-6 and TRBJ2-3, is as follows: GAGVSQSPRYKVTKRGQDVALRCDPISGHVSLYWYRQALGQGPEFLTYFNYEAQQDKSGLPNDRFSAERPEGSISTLTIQRTEQRDSAMYRCASSLVGTTNTQYFGPGTRLTVL.

The chain employs TRBV7-9 and TRBJ2-2, with D tentatively TRBD1 or TRBD2 (5 bases each). This CDR3 is 15 amino acids long. Trimming took 6 bases from V and 5 from J, leaving 16 bases between them. Germline V CDR1 and CDR2: SEHNR, FQNEAQ (reference sequence). The CDR3 loop reads CASRLGAGWTGELFF. In DNA, the CDR3 is TGTGCCAGCAGACTAGGGGCAGGGTGGACCGGGGAGCTGTTTTTT.

The chain couples TRBV3-1 (or the pseudogene TRBV3-2) to TRBJ2-7; either TRBD1 or TRBD2 may fit D (5 bases each). Trimming stripped 4 bases from V and 4 bases from J, with 20 bases between. The CDR3 spans 16 residues. Germline CDR1 is LGHDT and CDR2 is YNNKEL (reference sequence). Here the CDR3 reads CASSPVPGALGYEQYF. CDR3 in DNA: TGTGCCAGCAGCCCTGTGCCCGGGGCTCTGGGGTACGAGCAGTACTTC.

The genes are TRBV11-1 and TRBJ2-1, with D possibly being TRBD2 (6 bases). Trimming cost V 7 bases and J 2 bases, with 18 bases left between them. Germline-derived CDR1 and CDR2 are SGHAT and FQDESV (reference sequence). This CDR3 comprises 16 residues. CDR3 in amino acids: CASMGSTGVAYNEQFF. The CDR3, as DNA: TGTGCCAGCATGGGGTCCACGGGAGTTGCCTACAATGAGCAGTTCTTC.